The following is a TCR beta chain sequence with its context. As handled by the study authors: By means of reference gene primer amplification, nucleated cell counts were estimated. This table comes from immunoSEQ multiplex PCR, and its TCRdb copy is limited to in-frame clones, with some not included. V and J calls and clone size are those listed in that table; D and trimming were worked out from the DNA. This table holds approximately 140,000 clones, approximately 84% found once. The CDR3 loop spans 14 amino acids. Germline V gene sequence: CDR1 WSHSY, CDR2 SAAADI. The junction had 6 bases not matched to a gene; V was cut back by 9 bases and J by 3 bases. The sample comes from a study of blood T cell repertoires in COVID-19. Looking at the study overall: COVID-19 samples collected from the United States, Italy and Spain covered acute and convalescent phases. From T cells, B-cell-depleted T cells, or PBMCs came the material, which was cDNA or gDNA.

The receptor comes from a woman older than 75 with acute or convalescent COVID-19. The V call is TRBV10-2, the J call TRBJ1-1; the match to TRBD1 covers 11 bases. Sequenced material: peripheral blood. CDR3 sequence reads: CASRGTGGDTEAFF. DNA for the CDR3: TGCGCCAGTCGGGGGACAGGGGGAGACACTGAAGCTTTCTTT.